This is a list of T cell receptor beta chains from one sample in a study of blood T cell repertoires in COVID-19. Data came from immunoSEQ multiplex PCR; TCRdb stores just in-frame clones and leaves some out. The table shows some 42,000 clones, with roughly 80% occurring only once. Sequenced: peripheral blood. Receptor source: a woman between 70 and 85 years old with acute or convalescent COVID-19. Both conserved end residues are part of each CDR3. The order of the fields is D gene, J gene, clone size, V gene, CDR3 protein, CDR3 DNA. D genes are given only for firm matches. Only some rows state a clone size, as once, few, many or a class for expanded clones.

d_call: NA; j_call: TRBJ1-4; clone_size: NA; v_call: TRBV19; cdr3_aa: CASRGGATNEKLFF; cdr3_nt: TGTGCCAGTCGCGGGGGCGCAACTAATGAAAAACTGTTTTTT
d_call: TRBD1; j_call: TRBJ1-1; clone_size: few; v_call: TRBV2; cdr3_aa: CASRRDRGNTEAFF; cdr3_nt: TGTGCCAGCAGGCGGGACAGGGGGAACACTGAAGCTTTCTTT
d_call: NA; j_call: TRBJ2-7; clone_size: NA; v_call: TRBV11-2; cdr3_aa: CASSLEGRYSYEQYF; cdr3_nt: TGTGCCAGCAGCTTAGAGGGGCGCTACTCCTACGAGCAGTACTTC
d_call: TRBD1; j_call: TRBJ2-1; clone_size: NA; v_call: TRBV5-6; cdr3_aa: CASSLGQGASYNEQFF; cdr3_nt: TGTGCCAGCAGCTTGGGGCAGGGGGCCTCCTACAATGAGCAGTTCTTC
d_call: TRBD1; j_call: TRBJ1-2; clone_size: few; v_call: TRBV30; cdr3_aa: CASRDRGVYGYTF; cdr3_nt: TGTGCCTCCCGGGACAGGGGGGTCTATGGCTACACCTTC
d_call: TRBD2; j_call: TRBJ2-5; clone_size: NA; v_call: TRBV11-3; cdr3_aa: CASSLDGGSGETQYF; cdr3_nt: TGTGCCAGCAGCTTAGACGGCGGGAGTGGTGAGACCCAGTACTTC
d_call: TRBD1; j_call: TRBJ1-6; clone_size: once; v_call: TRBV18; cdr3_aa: CASSPTGAINSPLHF; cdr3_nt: TGTGCCAGCTCACCAACAGGGGCGATAAATTCACCCCTCCACTTT
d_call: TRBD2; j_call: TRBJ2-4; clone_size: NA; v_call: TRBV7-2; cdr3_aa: CASSFSGGAKNIQYF; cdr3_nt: TGTGCCAGCAGCTTTAGCGGGGGGGCCAAAAACATTCAGTACTTC
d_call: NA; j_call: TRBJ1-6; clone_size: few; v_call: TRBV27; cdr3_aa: CASSIDLLSSYNSPLHF; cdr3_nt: TGTGCCAGCAGCATCGACTTGTTAAGCTCCTATAATTCACCCCTCCACTTT
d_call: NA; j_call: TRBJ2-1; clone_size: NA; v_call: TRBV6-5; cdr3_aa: CATHGQYNEQFF; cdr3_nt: TGTGCCACCCACGGACAGTACAATGAGCAGTTCTTC
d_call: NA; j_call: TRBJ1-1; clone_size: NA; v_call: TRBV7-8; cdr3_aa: CASSDRRTTNTEAFF; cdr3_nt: TGTGCCAGCAGCGATCGACGGACAACTAACACTGAAGCTTTCTTT
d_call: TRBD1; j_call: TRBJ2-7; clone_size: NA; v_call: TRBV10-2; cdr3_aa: CASSKTTGVRAYEQYF; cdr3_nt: TGCGCCAGCAGTAAAACCACAGGGGTAAGGGCCTACGAGCAGTACTTC
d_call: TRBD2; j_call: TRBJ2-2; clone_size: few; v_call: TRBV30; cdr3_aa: CAGISGRAAGELFF; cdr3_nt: TGTGCCGGTATTAGCGGGAGGGCCGCCGGGGAGCTGTTTTTT
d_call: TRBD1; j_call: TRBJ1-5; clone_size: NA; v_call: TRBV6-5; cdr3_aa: CASSYPGQSNQPQHF; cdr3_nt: TGTGCCAGCAGTTACCCGGGACAGTCCAATCAGCCCCAGCATTTT
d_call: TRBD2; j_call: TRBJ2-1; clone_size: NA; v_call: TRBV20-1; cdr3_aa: CSASLGGGSGNEQFF; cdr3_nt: TGCAGTGCTAGTCTTGGCGGGGGGTCTGGCAATGAGCAGTTCTTC
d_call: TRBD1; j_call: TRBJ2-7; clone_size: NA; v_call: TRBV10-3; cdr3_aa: CAISERGQGFHEQYF; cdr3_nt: TGTGCCATCAGTGAAAGAGGACAGGGGTTCCACGAGCAGTACTTC
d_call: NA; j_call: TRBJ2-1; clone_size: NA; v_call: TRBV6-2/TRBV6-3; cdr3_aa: CASSYPRQHYNEQFF; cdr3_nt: TGTGCCAGCAGTTATCCCAGACAGCACTACAATGAGCAGTTCTTC
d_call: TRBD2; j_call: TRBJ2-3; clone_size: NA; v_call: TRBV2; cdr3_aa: CASSAVRTSGRAPDTQYF; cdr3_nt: TGTGCCAGCAGTGCCGTCCGGACTAGCGGGAGGGCCCCCGATACGCAGTATTTT
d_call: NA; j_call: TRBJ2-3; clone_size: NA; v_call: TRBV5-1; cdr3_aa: CASSLEMGTQYF; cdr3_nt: TGCGCCAGCAGCTTAGAGATGGGCACGCAGTATTTT
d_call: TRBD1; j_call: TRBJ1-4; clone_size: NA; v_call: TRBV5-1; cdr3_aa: CASSRQGDTTNEKLFF; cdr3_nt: TGCGCCAGCAGCCGACAGGGAGATACAACTAATGAAAAACTGTTTTTT
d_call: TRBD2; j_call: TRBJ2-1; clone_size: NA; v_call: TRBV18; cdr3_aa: CASSPPSGPAGGANEQFF; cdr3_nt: TGTGCCAGCTCACCACCTTCAGGGCCGGCGGGAGGAGCCAATGAGCAGTTCTTC
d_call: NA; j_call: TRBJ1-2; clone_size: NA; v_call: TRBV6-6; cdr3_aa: CASSYLRPGDYGYTF; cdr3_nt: TGTGCCAGCAGTTACTTAAGACCGGGGGACTATGGCTACACCTTC
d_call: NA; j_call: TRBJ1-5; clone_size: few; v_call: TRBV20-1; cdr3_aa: CSASVVVDRRNQPQHF; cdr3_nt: TGCAGTGCTAGTGTCGTCGTCGACAGACGCAATCAGCCCCAGCATTTT
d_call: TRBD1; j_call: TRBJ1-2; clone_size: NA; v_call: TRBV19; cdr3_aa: CASNRGYGYTF; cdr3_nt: TGTGCCAGTAACAGGGGCTACGGCTACACCTTC
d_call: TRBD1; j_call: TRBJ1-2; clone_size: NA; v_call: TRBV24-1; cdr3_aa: CATSSADRVSGYTF; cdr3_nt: TGTGCCACCAGTTCCGCCGACAGGGTTAGTGGCTACACCTTC